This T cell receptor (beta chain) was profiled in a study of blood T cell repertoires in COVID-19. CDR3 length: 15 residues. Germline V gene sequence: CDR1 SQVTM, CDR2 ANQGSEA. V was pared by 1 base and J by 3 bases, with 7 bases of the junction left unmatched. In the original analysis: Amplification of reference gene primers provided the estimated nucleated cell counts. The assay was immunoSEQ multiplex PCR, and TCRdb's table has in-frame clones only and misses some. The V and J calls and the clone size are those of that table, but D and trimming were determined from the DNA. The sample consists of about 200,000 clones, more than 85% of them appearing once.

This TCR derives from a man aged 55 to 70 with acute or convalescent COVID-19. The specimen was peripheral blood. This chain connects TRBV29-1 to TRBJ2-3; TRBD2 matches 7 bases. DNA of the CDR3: TGCAGCGTTGAAGCGGGGGGAAGTGGGACAGATACGCAGTATTTT. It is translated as CSVEAGGSGTDTQYF.